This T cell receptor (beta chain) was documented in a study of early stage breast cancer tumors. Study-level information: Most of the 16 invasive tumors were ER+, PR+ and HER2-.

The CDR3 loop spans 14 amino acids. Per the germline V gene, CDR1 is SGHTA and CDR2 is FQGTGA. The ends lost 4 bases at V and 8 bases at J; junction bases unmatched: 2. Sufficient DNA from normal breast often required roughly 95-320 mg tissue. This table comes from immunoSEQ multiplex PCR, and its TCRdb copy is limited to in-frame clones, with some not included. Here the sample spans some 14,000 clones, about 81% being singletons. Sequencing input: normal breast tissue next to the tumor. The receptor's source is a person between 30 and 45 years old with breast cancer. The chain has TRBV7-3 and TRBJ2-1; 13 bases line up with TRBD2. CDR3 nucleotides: TGTGCCAGCAGCTGGACTAGCGGGAGCTATGAGCAGTTCTTC. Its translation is CASSWTSGSYEQFF.